The next 19 T cell receptor beta chains were all read from a single sample in a study of T cells after posttransplantation cyclophosphamide. TCRdb's copy holds only in-frame clones and misses some; the assay was immunoSEQ multiplex PCR. The repertoire holds roughly 17,000 clones, with 85% as singletons. Controls had myeloablative marrow grafts with methotrexate and calcineurin inhibitor, sampled at 1 year. Sample: PBMCs, taken after allogeneic stem cell transplant with calcineurin inhibitor and methotrexate. Every receptor here comes from a female patient between 18 and 30 years old who received an allogeneic stem cell transplant from an unrelated donor, was CMV-positive, and had acute and chronic GVHD. Some T cells may be supplied by the graft donor.

The rearrangement links TRBV7-9 to TRBJ2-7; 12 nucleotides line up with TRBD2. Germline values: CDR1 SEHNR, CDR2 FQNEAQ (reference sequence). The V segment lost 4 bases and the J segment 7 bases; nucleotides outside the gene matches: 5. This CDR3 is 14 amino acids long. The CDR3 loop is CASSSTSGSGEQYF. DNA for the CDR3: TGTGCCAGCAGCTCGACTAGCGGGAGTGGTGAGCAGTACTTC.

This CDR3 is CASSYSPGEQYF. Here the CDR3 DNA reads TGTGCCAGCAGTTATTCGCCCGGGGAGCAGTACTTC. The chain uses TRBV6-9 and TRBJ2-7; no clear D gene. Germline lookup yields CDR1 MNHGY and CDR2 SVAAGI. The CDR3 spans 12 residues. V lost 0 bases to trimming and J lost 7 bases, with 7 bases between them.

Written as DNA, the CDR3 is TGCGCCAGCAGCCAAGGGACAGCTAACTATGGCTACACCTTC. Its protein product is CASSQGTANYGYTF. The genes are TRBV4-1 and TRBJ1-2; a weak D match, TRBD1 (6 bases). Germline-derived CDR1 and CDR2 are MGHRA and YSYEKL. CDR3 length: 14 residues. V was clipped by 1 base and J by 0 bases, with 6 bases between them.

V gene TRBV28 combines with J gene TRBJ1-1; D remains unclear. V lost 5 bases and J lost 3, with 13 bases in between. This CDR3 is 14 amino acids long. CDR1 is MDHEN and CDR2 is SYDVKM in the germline V gene. The CDR3 loop reads CASSLGREHTEAFF. The DNA of the CDR3 is TGTGCCAGCAGTCTAGGGCGGGAACACACTGAAGCTTTCTTT.

This chain uses TRBV28 with TRBJ1-3; D gene ambiguous. The V gene lost 10 bases and the J gene lost 0 bases, with 13 bases spanning the gap. Germline-derived CDR1 and CDR2 are MDHEN and SYDVKM. This CDR3 contains 14 residues. Written as DNA, the CDR3 is TGTGCCACCCGAGCGGCCCTCTCTGGAAACACCATATATTTT. Translated: CATRAALSGNTIYF.

The J gene is TRBJ2-7, the V gene TRBV5-5, with TRBD1 matching 8 bases. The CDR3 has 15 residues. Germline CDR1 SGHKS, CDR2 YYEKEE (reference sequence). Trimming took 4 bases from V and 2 from J; bases not matched to a gene: 8. The CDR3 here is CASSPMGQATYEQYF. The CDR3 coding sequence is TGTGCCAGCAGCCCCATGGGACAGGCAACCTACGAGCAGTACTTC. The full variable domain, in which reference TRBV5-5 and TRBJ2-7 provide the parts outside the CDR3, is DAGVTQSPTHLIKTRGQQVTLRCSPISGHKSVSWYQQVLGQGPQFIFQYYEKEERGRGNFPDRFSARQFPNYSSELNVNALLLGDSALYLCASSPMGQATYEQYFGPGTRLTVT.

CDR3 bases: TGTGCCAGCAGTGAAGAGCCACGACTAAACACTGAAGCTTTCTTT. Its protein is CASSEEPRLNTEAFF. The chain combines TRBV6-1 with TRBJ1-1, with D hard to call. The CDR3 runs to 15 residues. Germline values: CDR1 MNHNS, CDR2 SASEGT. Trimming removed 1 base from V and 2 bases from J, with 11 bases in between.

This chain connects TRBV11-2 to TRBJ2-7, with 8 bases aligning to TRBD2. The CDR3 has 16 amino acids. Germline CDR1 and CDR2: SGHAT and FQNNGV. V trimming: 1 base; J trimming: 3 bases; junction bases outside the gene matches: 8. Here the CDR3 DNA reads TGTGCCAGCAGCTTAGGGGGTAGCGGGACCTTCTACGAGCAGTACTTC. Residues: CASSLGGSGTFYEQYF. The full variable domain, its missing parts supplied by reference TRBV11-2 and TRBJ2-7, is EAGVAQSPRYKIIEKRQSVAFWCNPISGHATLYWYQQILGQGPKLLIQFQNNGVVDDSQLPKDRFSAERLKGVDSTLKIQPAKLEDSAVYLCASSLGGSGTFYEQYFGPGTRLTVT.

This rearrangement joins TRBV10-2 to TRBJ2-3; 13 bases match TRBD2. The CDR3 contains 15 residues. Germline V lookup: CDR1 WSHSY, CDR2 SAAADI. Trimming removed 6 bases from V and 4 bases from J; junction bases left unmatched: 4. CDR3 DNA sequence: TGCGCCAGCAGATGGACTAGCGGGAGCGCAGATACGCAGTATTTT. Protein sequence: CASRWTSGSADTQYF.

The chain combines TRBV29-1 with TRBJ2-5, with TRBD2 matching over 8 bases. CDR1 and CDR2 (germline): SQVTM, ANQGSEA. There are 14 residues in the CDR3. Unmatched junction bases numbered 4, after V lost 0 bases and J lost 4 bases. CDR3 DNA: TGCAGCGTTGAAGAGGGGGCGGGAGGAGAGACCCAGTACTTC. Translated, it gives CSVEEGAGGETQYF.

The chain carries TRBV6-4 and TRBJ2-7; a possible D gene is TRBD2 (6 bases). The CDR3 spans 14 residues. Germline V CDR1 and CDR2: MRHNA, SNTAGT. V shed 3 bases and J shed 5 bases, with 14 bases lying between them. DNA of the CDR3: TGTGCCAGCAGTGAAGTTGCAGGGAGGAACGAGCAGTACTTC. Its protein is CASSEVAGRNEQYF.

The genes are TRBV9 and TRBJ2-5; TRBD2 matches 7 bases. V lost 3 bases and J lost 4; bases outside the gene matches: 9. There are 15 residues in the CDR3. The V gene's germline CDR1 is SGDLS and CDR2 YYNGEE. The CDR3 sequence: CASSGASGWGETQYF. CDR3 sequence (DNA): TGTGCCAGCAGCGGAGCTAGCGGTTGGGGAGAGACCCAGTACTTC.

V gene TRBV5-6 combines with J gene TRBJ2-7; 7 bases are a match to TRBD2. Germline V lookup: CDR1 SGHDT, CDR2 YYEEEE. The junction had 6 bases not matched to a gene; V was cut back by 0 bases and J by 0 bases. The CDR3 extends over 16 amino acids. CDR3 sequence: CASSLELAARSYEQYF. The CDR3 DNA follows: TGTGCCAGCAGCTTGGAGCTAGCGGCTCGCTCCTACGAGCAGTACTTC.

The chain employs TRBV19 and TRBJ1-5; TRBD1 is a possible D gene (5 bases). Germline V gene lookup returns CDR1 LNHDA and CDR2 SQIVND (reference sequence). V lost 5 bases and J lost 0, with 11 bases in between. The CDR3 runs 15 residues. The CDR3 nucleotides read TGTGCCAGTAGTGGGGCCAGCCATAGCAATCAGCCCCAGCATTTT. This encodes CASSGASHSNQPQHF.

This chain links TRBV14 with TRBJ2-1, with D possibly matching TRBD2 (6 bases). The CDR3 spans 20 residues. Trimming cost V 0 bases and J 3 bases, with 24 bases left between them. Germline V gene sequence: CDR1 SGHDN, CDR2 FVKESK. CDR3 loop: CASSQDHPSGGSPNYNEQFF. Here the CDR3 DNA reads TGTGCCAGCAGCCAAGATCATCCCTCTGGAGGGAGCCCAAACTACAATGAGCAGTTCTTC.

This chain connects TRBV6-5 to TRBJ2-7; D unclear. Germline CDR1 reads MNHEY; CDR2 reads SVGAGI. This CDR3 comprises 12 residues. Trimming pared 5 bases from V and 6 bases from J, leaving 11 bases between. CDR3 nucleotide sequence: TGTGCCAGCAGTGAAGGAGTCTCCGAGCAGTACTTC. As protein: CASSEGVSEQYF.

This chain connects TRBV19 to TRBJ2-2; D remains ambiguous. This CDR3 has 15 residues. The V end lost 5 bases, the J end lost 7 bases, and 17 bases lay between the germline ends. The V gene's germline CDR1 is LNHDA and CDR2 SQIVND (reference sequence). CDR3 DNA sequence: TGTGCCAGTAGTCCCTCCCCACGGTCTGGCGGGGAGCTGTTTTTT. Protein sequence: CASSPSPRSGGELFF.

V usage is TRBV9 and J usage is TRBJ2-1, with 9 bases matching TRBD2. The CDR3 sequence is 15 residues long. Unmatched junction bases numbered 5, after V lost 0 bases and J lost 7 bases. Germline-derived CDR1 and CDR2 are SGDLS and YYNGEE. CDR3 DNA: TGTGCCAGCAGCGTAGGCGGGAGGGTGGGAAATGAGCAGTTCTTC. Translated, it gives CASSVGGRVGNEQFF. The full variable domain, rest sourced from reference TRBV9 and TRBJ2-1, is DSGVTQTPKHLITATGQRVTLRCSPRSGDLSVYWYQQSLDQGLQFLIQYYNGEERAKGNILERFSAQQFPDLHSELNLSSLELGDSALYFCASSVGGRVGNEQFFGPGTRLTVL.

The gene calls are TRBV25-1 and TRBJ2-7; D perhaps matches TRBD2 (6 bases). The CDR3 is 14 residues long. V lost 7 bases and J 0 bases, leaving 13 bases between the germline ends. From germline, CDR1 is MGHDK and CDR2 SYGVNS. CDR3 DNA sequence: TGTGCCAGCAAGGGGAGCGGGTCCTCCTACGAGCAGTACTTC. It translates to CASKGSGSSYEQYF.